This T cell receptor (beta chain) is drawn from a study of metastatic and nonmetastatic thyroid tumors. Study details: Both malignant and benign thyroid patients supplied peripheral blood and tumor or nodule tissue samples, across which the repertoires of these patients were then compared.

Notes on the study in general: TCR beta diversity was reportedly significantly higher in malignant thyroid tumors than benign nodules, in blood and tumor.

CDR3 size: 12 residues. V was pared by 3 bases and J by 7 bases, with 10 bases between. Among the patients, none had received any treatment before thyroid surgery. This clone was counted ten times or more. What it binds is not known. Per the study methods: It was from CDR3 differences across clinicopathological groups that a distant-metastasis classifier for papillary thyroid cancer was built. TCRdb re-analyzed the PCR reads through MiXCR. The V and J calls were determined by TCRdb, not by the authors. The sample records just over 40,000 clones, approximately 10% being singletons. This clonotype was obtained from a female donor with papillary thyroid cancer or a benign thyroid nodule (not recorded which). Some clones in this sample may be carry-over from other donors' samples. This rearrangement joins TRBV12-3 or TRBV12-4 to TRBJ2-7; D perhaps matches TRBD2 (5 bases). Sequencing was done on a sample of blood. This chain's CDR3 is CASSFQSGEQYF. CDR3 coding DNA: TGTGCCAGCAGTTTCCAATCGGGGGAGCAGTACTTC.